This T cell receptor beta chain stems from a study of graft-versus-host responses after intestinal transplantation. Study-level background: Recipients obtained multivisceral, liver-intestinal, or isolated intestinal transplants. Anti-thymocyte globulin was used for induction in all recipients, who then took tacrolimus and steroids for approximately 3 years.

Deletions cut 4 bases from V and 3 bases from J, with 13 bases between. The CDR3 is 14 residues long. Germline V gives CDR1 MNHEY, CDR2 SMNVEV (reference sequence). Assay used: immunoSEQ multiplex PCR; TCRdb lists only in-frame clones, some missing. The repertoire holds 90,000 to 130,000 clones, with about 94% as singletons. Whole-study results and caveats: Recipient marrow held GvH clones, some first seen in ileum or blood.

Comment on this clone: Its cognate antigen is unknown.

The starting material was unstimulated CD8+ T cells sorted from spleen or lymph node cells, obtained before intestinal transplant. The receptor's source is a human donor who received an intestinal transplant. The V call is TRBV27, the J call TRBJ2-7, with D possibly matching TRBD1 (5 bases). Written as DNA, the CDR3 is TGTGCCAGCAGTTCCGGCGTAGGACACTACGAGCAGTACTTC. This codes for CASSSGVGHYEQYF.